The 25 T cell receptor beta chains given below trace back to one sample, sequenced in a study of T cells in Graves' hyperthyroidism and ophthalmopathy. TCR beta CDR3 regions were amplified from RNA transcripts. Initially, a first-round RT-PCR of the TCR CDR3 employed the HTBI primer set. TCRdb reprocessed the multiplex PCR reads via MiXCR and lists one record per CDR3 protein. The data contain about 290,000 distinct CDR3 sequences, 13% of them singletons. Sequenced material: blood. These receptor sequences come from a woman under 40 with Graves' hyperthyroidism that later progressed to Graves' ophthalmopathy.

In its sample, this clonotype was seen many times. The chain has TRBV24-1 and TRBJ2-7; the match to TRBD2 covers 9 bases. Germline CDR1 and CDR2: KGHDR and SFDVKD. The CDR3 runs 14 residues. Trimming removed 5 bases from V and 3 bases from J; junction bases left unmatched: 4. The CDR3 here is CATSAPSGNYEQYF. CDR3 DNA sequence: TGTGCCACCAGTGCCCCTAGCGGGAACTACGAGCAGTACTTC.

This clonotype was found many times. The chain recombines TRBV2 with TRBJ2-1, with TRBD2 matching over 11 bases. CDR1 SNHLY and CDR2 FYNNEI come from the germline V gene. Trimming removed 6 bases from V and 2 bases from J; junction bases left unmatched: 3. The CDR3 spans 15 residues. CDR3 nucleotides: TGTGCCAGCAGAGAGACTAGCGGGACCTACAATGAGCAGTTCTTC. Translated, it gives CASRETSGTYNEQFF. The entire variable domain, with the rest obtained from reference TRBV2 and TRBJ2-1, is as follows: EPEVTQTPSHQVTQMGQEVILRCVPISNHLYFYWYRQILGQKVEFLVSFYNNEISEKSEIFDDQFSVERPDGSNFTLKIRSTKLEDSAMYFCASRETSGTYNEQFFGPGTRLTVL.

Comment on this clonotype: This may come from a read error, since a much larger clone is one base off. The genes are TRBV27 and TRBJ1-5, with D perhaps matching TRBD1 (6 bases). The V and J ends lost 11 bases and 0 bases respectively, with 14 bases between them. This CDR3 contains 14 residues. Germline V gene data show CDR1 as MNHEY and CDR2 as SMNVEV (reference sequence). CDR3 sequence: CAYLLRGSNQPQHF. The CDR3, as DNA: TGTGCCTACCTCCTCAGGGGTAGCAATCAGCCCCAGCATTTT.

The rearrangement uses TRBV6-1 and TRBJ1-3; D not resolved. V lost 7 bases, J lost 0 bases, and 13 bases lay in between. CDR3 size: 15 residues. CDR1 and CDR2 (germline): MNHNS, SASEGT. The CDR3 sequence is CASKDGRYSGNTIYF. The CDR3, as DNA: TGTGCCAGCAAGGACGGACGGTACTCTGGAAACACCATATATTTT.

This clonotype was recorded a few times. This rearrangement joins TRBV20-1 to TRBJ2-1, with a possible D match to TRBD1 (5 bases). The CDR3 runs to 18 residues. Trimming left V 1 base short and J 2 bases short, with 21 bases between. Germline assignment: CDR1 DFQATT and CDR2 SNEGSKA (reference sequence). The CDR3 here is CSARVARALHRTYNEQFF. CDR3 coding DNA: TGCAGTGCTAGAGTGGCCAGGGCCCTTCACCGGACCTACAATGAGCAGTTCTTC.

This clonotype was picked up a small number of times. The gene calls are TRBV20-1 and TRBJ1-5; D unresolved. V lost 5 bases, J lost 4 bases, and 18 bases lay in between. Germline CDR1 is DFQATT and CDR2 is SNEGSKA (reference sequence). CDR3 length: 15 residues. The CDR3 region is CSAVRSGSQNQPQHF. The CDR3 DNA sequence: TGCAGTGCTGTCCGCTCGGGCTCCCAAAATCAGCCCCAGCATTTT.

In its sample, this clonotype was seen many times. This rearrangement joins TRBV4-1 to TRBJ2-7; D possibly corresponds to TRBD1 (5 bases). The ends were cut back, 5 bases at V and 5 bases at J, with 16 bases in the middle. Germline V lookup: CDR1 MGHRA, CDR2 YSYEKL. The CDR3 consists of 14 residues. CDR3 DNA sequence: TGCGCCAGCAGCTACCCGGGCATAGGGGACGAGCAGTACTTC. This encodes CASSYPGIGDEQYF.

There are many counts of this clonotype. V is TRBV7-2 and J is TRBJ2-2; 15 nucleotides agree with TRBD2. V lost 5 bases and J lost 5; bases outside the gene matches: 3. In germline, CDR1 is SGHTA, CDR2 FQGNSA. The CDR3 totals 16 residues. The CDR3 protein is CASSGGLAGGTGELFF. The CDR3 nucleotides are TGTGCCAGCAGCGGGGGACTAGCGGGAGGTACCGGGGAGCTGTTTTTT.

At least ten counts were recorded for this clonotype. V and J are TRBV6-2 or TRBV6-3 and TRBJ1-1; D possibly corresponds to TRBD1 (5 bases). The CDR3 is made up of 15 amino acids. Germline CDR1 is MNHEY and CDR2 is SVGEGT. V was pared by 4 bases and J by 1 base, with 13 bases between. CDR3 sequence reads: CASSSRADSNTEAFF. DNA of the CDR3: TGTGCCAGCAGTTCCAGGGCCGATTCGAACACTGAAGCTTTCTTT.

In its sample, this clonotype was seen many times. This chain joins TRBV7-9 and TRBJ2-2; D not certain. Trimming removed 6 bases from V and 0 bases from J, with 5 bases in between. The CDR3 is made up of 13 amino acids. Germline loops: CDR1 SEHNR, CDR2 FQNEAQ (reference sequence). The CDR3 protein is CASRKANTGELFF. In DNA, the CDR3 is TGTGCCAGCAGGAAAGCGAACACCGGGGAGCTGTTTTTT.

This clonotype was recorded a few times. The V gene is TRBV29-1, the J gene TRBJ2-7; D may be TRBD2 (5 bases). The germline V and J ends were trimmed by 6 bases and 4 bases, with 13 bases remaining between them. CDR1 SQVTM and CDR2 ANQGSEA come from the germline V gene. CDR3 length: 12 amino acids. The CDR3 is CSVFGSSYEQYF. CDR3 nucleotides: TGCAGCGTCTTTGGGAGTTCTTACGAGCAGTACTTC.

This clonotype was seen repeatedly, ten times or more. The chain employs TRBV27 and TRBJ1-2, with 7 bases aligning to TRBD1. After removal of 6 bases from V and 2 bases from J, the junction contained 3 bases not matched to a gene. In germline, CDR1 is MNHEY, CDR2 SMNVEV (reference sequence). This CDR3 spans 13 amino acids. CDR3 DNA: TGTGCCAGCAGCAAGGGACAGAACTATGGCTACACCTTC. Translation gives CASSKGQNYGYTF.

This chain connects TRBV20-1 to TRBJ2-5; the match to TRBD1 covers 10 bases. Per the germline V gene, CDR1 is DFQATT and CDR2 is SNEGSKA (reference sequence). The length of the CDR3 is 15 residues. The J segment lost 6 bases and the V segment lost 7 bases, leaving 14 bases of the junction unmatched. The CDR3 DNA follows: TGCAGTGGTGACAGGGGGCTGGGGAGTGGGAAGACCCAGTACTTC. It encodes CSGDRGLGSGKTQYF.

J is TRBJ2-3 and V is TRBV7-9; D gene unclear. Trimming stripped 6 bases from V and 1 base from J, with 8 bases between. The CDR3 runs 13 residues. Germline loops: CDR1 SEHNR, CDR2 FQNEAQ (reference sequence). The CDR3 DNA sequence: TGTGCCAGCAGGGATGGGGGCACAGATACGCAGTATTTT. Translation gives CASRDGGTDTQYF.

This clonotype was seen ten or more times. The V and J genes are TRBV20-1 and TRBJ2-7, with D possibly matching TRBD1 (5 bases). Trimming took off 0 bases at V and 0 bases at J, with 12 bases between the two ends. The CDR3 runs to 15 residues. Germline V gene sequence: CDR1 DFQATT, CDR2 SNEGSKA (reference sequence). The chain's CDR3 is CSARDWGGSSYEQYF. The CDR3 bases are TGCAGTGCTAGAGATTGGGGCGGAAGCTCCTACGAGCAGTACTTC.

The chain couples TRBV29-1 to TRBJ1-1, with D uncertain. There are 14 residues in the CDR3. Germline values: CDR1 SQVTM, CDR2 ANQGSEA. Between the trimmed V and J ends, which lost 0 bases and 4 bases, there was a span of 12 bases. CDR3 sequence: CSVEDLGPLTEAFF. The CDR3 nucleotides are TGCAGCGTTGAAGATCTCGGACCTCTCACTGAAGCTTTCTTT.

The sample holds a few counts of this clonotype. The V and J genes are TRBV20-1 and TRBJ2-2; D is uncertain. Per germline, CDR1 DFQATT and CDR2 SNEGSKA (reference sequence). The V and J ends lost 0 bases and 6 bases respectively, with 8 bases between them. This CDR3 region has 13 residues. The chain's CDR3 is CSARDRGSGELFF. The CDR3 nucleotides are TGCAGTGCTAGAGATCGAGGCTCCGGGGAGCTGTTTTTT.

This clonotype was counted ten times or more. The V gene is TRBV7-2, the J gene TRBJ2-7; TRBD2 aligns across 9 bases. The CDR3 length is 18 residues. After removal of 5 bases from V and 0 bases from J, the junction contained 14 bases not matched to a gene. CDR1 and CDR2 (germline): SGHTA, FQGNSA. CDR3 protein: CASSPLAGLSLSSYEQYF. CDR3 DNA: TGTGCCAGCAGCCCCCTAGCGGGACTTTCTCTTAGCTCCTACGAGCAGTACTTC.

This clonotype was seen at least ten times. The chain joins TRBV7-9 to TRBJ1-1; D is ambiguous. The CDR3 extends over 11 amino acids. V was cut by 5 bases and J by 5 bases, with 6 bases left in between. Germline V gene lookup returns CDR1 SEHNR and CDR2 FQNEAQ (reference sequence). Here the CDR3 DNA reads TGTGCCAGCAGCCAGGAGACTGAAGCTTTCTTT. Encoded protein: CASSQETEAFF.

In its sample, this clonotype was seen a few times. The CDR3 DNA follows: TGTGCCAGCAGTTTTAGTGACGGGGGAAGAAACGCCGGGGAGCTGTTTTTT. This sequence encodes CASSFSDGGRNAGELFF. The V gene is TRBV27, the J gene TRBJ2-2; possible D gene TRBD2, 6 bases. The CDR3 length is 17 residues. Germline-derived CDR1 and CDR2 are MNHEY and SMNVEV (reference sequence). The V gene lost 3 bases and the J gene lost 6 bases, with 20 bases spanning the gap.

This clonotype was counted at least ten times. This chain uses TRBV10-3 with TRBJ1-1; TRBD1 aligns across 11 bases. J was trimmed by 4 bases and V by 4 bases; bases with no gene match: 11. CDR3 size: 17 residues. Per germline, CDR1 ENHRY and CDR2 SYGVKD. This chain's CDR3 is CAISVTGTGGRTTEAFF. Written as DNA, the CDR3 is TGTGCCATCAGTGTCACCGGGACAGGGGGACGGACCACTGAAGCTTTCTTT.

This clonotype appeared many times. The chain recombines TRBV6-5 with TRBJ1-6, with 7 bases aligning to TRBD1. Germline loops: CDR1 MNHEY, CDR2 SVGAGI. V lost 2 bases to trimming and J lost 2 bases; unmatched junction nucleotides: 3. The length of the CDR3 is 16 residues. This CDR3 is CASSYRQGAYNSPLHF. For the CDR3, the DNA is TGTGCCAGCAGTTACCGACAGGGTGCCTATAATTCACCCCTCCACTTT.

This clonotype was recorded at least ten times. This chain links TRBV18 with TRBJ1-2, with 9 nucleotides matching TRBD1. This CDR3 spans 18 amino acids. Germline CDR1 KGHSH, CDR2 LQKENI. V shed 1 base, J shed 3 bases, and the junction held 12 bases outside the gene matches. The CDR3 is CASSPQGQGMSGDYGYTF. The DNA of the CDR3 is TGTGCCAGCTCACCACAGGGACAGGGTATGAGCGGGGACTATGGCTACACCTTC.

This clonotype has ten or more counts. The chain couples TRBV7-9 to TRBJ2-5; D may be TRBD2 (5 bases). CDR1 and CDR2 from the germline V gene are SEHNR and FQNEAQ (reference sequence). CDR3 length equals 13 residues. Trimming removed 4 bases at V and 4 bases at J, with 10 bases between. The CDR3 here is CASSYPGGETQYF. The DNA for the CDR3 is TGTGCCAGCAGCTACCCAGGAGGAGAGACCCAGTACTTC.

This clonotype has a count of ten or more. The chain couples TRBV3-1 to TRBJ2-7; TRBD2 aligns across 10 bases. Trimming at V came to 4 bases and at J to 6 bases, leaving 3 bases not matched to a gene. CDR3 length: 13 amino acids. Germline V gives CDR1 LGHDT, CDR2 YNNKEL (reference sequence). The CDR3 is CASSLAGGSEQYF. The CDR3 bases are TGTGCCAGCAGCCTAGCGGGAGGCTCCGAGCAGTACTTC.